This TCR beta chain was sequenced for a study of cytomegalovirus exposure and HLA in healthy donors. Study findings and constraints: Later analysis identified several of the most significant clusters that appeared linked to common viral pathogens. Most TCR sequences proved rare, with some public TCRs found in many donors. According to the study, around 160 TCR beta chains were cytomegalovirus-associated.

The PCR contained 60 Vbeta and 13 Jbeta primers. As processed by the authors: Later analysis identified 80 million to 90 million unique TCR beta chains, around 10 million shared. TCRdb's copy holds only in-frame clones and misses some; the assay was immunoSEQ multiplex PCR. The DNA gave D and trimming, while V, J and clone size come from that table. The repertoire holds 150,000 to 200,000 clones, with around four fifths as singletons. V dropped 5 bases and J dropped 5 bases, with 7 bases sitting between them. Germline CDR1 is SGHTA and CDR2 is FQGNSA. The CDR3 loop spans 12 amino acids. Details on this clone: Its antigen is still unknown.

Material: PBMCs. The chain employs TRBV7-2 and TRBJ2-1; D unclear. This TCR came from a male donor in good health and CMV-seropositive. In nucleotides, the CDR3 is TGTGCCAGCAGCCGGTTCAACAATGAGCAGTTCTTC. This encodes CASSRFNNEQFF.